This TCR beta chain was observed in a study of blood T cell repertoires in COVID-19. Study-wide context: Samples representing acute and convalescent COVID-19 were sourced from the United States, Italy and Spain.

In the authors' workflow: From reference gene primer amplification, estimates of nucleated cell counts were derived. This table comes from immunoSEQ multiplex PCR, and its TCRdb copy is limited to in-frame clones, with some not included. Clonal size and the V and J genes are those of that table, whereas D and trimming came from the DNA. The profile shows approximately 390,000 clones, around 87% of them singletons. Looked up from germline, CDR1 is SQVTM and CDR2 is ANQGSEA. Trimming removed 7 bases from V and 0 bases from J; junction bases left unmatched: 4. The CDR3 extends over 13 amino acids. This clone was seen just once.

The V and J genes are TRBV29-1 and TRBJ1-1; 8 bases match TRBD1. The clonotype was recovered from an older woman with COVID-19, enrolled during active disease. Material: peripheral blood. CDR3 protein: CSARQGLNTEAFF. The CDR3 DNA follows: TGCAGCGCTCGACAGGGGTTGAACACTGAAGCTTTCTTT. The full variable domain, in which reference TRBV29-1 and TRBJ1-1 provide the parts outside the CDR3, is SAVISQKPSRDICQRGTSLTIQCQVDSQVTMMFWYRQQPGQSLTLIATANQGSEATYESGFVIDKFPISRPNLTFSTLTVSNMSPEDSSIYLCSARQGLNTEAFFGQGTRLTVV.